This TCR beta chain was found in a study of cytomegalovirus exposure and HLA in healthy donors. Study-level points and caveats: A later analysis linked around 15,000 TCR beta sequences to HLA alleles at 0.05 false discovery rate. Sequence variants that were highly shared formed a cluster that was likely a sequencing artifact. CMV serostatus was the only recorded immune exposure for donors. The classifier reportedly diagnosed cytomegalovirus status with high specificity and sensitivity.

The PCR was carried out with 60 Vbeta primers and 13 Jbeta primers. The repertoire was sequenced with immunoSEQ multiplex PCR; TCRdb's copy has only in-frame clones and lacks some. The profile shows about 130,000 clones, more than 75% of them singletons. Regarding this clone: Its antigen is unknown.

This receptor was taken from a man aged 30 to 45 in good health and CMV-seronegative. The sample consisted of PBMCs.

CDR3 DNA sequence: TGTGCCAGCAGCTTGGCCCTTGCGGGGGGGATGGATACGCAGTATTTT. Translation gives CASSLALAGGMDTQYF. The chain joins TRBV5-4 to TRBJ2-3; 9 nucleotides align to TRBD2. Germline loops: CDR1 SGHNT, CDR2 YYREEE (reference sequence). This CDR3 spans 16 amino acids. J lost 6 bases, V lost 0 bases, and 8 bases had no gene match. The variable domain in full, with the rest retrieved from reference TRBV5-4 and TRBJ2-3, is ETGVTQSPTHLIKTRGQQVTLRCSSQSGHNTVSWYQQALGQGPQFIFQYYREEENGRGNFPPRFSGLQFPNYSSELNVNALELDDSALYLCASSLALAGGMDTQYFGPGTRLTVL.